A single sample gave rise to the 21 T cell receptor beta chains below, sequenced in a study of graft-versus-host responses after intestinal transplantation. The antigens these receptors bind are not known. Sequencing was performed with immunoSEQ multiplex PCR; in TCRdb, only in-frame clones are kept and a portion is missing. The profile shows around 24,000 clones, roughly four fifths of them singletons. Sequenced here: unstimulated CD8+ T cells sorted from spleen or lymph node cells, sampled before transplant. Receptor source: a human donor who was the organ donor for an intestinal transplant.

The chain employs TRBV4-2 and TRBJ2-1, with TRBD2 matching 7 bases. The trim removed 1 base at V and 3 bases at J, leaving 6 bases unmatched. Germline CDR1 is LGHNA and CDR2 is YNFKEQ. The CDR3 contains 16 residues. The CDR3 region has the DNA TGTGCCAGCAGCCAAGGAATGGGACTATACTACAATGAGCAGTTCTTC. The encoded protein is CASSQGMGLYYNEQFF.

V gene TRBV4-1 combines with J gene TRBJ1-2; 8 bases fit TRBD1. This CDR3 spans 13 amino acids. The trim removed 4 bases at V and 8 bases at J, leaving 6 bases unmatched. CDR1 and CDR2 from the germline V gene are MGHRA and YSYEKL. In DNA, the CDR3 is TGCGCCAGCAGCCTCCGGACAGGGCGAGGCTACACCTTC. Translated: CASSLRTGRGYTF.

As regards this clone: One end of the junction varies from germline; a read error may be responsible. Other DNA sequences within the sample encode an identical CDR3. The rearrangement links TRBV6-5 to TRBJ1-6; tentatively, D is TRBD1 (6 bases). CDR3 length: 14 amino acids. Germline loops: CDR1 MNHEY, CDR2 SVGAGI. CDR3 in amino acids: CASSYGGAGSPLHF. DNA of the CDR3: TGTGCTAGCAGTTATGGGGGGGCTGGATCACCCCTCCACTTT.

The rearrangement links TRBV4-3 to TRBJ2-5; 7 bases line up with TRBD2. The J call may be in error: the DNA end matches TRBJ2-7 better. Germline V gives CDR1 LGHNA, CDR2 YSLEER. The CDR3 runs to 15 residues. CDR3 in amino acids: CASSQQRGTGGEQYF. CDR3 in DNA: TGCGCCAGCAGCCAACAGAGGGGAACGGGGGGCGAGCAGTACTTC.

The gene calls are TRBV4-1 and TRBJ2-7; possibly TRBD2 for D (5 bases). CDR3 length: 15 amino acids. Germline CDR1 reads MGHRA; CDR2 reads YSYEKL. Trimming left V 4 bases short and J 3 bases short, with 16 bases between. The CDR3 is CASSPTLTGVYEQYF. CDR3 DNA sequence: TGCGCCAGCAGCCCTACTTTAACCGGGGTCTACGAGCAGTACTTC.

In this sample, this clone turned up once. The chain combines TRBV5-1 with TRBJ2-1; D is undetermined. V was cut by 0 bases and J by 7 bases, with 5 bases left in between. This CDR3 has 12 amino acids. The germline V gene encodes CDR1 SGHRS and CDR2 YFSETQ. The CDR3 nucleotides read TGCGCCAGCAGCTTGGCCCCGAATGAGCAGTTCTTC. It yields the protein CASSLAPNEQFF.

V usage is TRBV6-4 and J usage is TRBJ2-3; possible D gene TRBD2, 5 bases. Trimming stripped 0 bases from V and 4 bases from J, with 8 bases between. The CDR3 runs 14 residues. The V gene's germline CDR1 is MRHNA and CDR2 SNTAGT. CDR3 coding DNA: TGTGCCAGCAGTGACTCATCCGGGGCAGATACGCAGTATTTT. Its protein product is CASSDSSGADTQYF.

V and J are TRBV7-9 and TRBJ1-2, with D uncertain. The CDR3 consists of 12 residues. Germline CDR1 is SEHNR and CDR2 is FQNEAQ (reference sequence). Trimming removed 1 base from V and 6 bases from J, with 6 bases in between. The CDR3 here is CASSLGLDGYTF. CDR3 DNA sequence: TGTGCCAGCAGCTTAGGATTGGATGGCTACACCTTC.

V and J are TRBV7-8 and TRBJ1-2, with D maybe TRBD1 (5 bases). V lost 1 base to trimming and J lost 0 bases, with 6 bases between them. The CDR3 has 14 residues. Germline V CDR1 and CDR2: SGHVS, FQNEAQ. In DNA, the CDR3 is TGTGCCAGCAGCTTAGGGGGGGCTAACTATGGCTACACCTTC. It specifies CASSLGGANYGYTF.

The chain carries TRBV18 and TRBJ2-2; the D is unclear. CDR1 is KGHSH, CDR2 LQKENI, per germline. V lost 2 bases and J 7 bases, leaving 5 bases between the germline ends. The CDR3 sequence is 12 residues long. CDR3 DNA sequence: TGTGCCAGCTCACCAATGAGCGGGGAGCTGTTTTTT. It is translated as CASSPMSGELFF.

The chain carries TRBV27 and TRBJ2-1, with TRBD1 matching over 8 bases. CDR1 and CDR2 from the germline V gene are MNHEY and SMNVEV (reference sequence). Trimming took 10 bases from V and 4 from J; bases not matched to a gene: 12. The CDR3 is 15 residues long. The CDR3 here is CATDTGTGPYNEQFF. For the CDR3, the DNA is TGTGCCACCGACACCGGGACAGGACCATACAATGAGCAGTTCTTC.

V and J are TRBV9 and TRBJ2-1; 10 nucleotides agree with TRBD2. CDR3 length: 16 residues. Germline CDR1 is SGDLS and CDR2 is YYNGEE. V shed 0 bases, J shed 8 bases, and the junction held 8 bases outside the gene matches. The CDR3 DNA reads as TGTGCCAGCAGCGTAGTCAGCGGGGGGGCCCTGGATGAGCAGTTCTTC. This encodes CASSVVSGGALDEQFF.

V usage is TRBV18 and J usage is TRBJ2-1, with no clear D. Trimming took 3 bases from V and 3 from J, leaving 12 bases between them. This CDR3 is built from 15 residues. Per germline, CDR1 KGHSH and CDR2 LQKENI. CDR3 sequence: CASSPAAAHYNEQFF. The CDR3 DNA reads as TGTGCCAGCTCACCTGCCGCCGCCCACTACAATGAGCAGTTCTTC.

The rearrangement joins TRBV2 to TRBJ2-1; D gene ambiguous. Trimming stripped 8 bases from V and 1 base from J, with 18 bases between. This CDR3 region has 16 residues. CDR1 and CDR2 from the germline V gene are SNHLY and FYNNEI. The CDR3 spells CASWARTTSSYNEQFF. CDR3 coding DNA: TGTGCCAGCTGGGCCCGGACCACCAGTTCCTACAATGAGCAGTTCTTC.

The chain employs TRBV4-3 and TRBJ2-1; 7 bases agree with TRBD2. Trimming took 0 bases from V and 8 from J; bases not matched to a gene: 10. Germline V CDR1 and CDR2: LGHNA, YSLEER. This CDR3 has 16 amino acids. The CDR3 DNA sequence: TGCGCCAGCAGCCAAGAGAGAAGCGGGGTTCTTCATGAGCAGTTCTTC. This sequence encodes CASSQERSGVLHEQFF.

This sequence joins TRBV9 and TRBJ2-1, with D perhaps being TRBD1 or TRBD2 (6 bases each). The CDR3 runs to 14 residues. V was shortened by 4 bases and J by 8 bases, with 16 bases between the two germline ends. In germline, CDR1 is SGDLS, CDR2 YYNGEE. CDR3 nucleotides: TGTGCCAGCAGCCCCCGAGGGGGGAAAGATGAGCAGTTCTTC. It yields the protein CASSPRGGKDEQFF.

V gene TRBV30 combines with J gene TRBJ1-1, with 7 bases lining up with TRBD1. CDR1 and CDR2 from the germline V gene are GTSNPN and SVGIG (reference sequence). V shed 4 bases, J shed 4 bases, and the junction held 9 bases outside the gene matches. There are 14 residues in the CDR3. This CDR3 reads CAWTSVQGVTEAFF. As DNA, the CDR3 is TGTGCCTGGACAAGTGTCCAGGGGGTCACTGAAGCTTTCTTT.

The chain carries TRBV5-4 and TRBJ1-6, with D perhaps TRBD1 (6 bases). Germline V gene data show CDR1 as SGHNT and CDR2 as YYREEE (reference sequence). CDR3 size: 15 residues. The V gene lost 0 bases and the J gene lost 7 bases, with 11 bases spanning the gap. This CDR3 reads CASSLEGHGNSPLHF. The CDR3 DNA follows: TGTGCCAGCAGCTTGGAGGGACATGGGAATTCACCCCTCCACTTT.

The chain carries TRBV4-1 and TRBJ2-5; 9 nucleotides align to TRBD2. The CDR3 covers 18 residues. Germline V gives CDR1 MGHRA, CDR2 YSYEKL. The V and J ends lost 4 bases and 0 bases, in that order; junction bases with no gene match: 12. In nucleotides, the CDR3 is TGCGCCAGCAGCCCAGCCCCCTTGGAGCGGGGGGACCAAGAGACCCAGTACTTC. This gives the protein CASSPAPLERGDQETQYF.

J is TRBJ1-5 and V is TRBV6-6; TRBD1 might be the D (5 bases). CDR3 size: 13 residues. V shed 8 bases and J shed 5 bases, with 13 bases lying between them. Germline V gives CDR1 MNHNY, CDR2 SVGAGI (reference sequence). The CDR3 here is CASPRRDYQPQHF. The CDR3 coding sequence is TGTGCCAGCCCAAGGCGGGACTATCAGCCCCAGCATTTT.

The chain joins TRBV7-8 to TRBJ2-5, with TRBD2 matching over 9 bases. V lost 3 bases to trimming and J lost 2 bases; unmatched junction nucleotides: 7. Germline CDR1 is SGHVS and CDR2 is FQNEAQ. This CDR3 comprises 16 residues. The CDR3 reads CASSFRAGGIQETQYF. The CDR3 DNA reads TGTGCCAGCAGCTTTAGAGCGGGGGGAATACAAGAGACCCAGTACTTC.